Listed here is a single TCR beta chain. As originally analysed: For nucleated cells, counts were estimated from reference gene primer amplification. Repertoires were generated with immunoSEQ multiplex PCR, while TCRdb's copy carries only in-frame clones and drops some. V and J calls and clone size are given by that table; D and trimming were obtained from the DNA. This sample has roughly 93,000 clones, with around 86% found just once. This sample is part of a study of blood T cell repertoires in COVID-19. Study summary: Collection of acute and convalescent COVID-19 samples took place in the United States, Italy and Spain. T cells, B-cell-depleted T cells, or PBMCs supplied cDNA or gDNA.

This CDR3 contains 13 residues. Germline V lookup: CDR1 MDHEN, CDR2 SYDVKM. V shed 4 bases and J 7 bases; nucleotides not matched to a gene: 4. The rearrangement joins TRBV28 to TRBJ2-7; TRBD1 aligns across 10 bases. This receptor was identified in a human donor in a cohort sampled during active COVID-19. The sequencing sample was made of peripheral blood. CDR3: CASSWRDRGEQYF. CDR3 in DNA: TGTGCCAGCAGTTGGCGGGACAGGGGTGAGCAGTACTTC. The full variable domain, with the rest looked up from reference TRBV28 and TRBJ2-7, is DVKVTQSSRYLVKRTGEKVFLECVQDMDHENMFWYRQDPGLGLRLIYFSYDVKMKEKGDIPEGYSVSREKKERFSLILESASTNQTSMYLCASSWRDRGEQYFGPGTRLTVT.